This TCR beta chain derives from a study of PD-1 blockade in classical Hodgkin lymphoma (TCRdb year 2020). Looking at the study overall: Nivolumab dosing was 3 mg/kg intravenously every 2 weeks, continuing until either disease progression or unacceptable toxicity. A peripheral blood immune signature of response to PD-1 blockade in classical Hodgkin lymphoma was defined using TCR beta sequencing and CyTOF.

From its cysteine to its phenylalanine, the CDR3 spans 14 amino acids. Only the CDR3 DNA is retained, 42 bases long and in frame from the first base. The germline V end is reduced by 4 bases and the J end by 7 bases; junction bases left unmatched: 7. CDR1 and CDR2 (MNHEY, SVGAGI) derive from the germline V gene. This specimen's time point label, interpreted: cycle 4 day 1 (C4D1), after more than five weeks of nivolumab. All trial patients had relapsed after autologous stem cell transplantation, with cohorts A, B and C differing in prior brentuximab vedotin exposure. Using a Miltenyi CD4+ T cell isolation kit, CD4+ T cells were purified from thawed PBMCs through magnetic negative selection. The trial cohort was composed of around 60 patients with relapsed/refractory classical Hodgkin lymphoma, for whom complete response, partial response or progressive disease was recorded as best overall response. In the multi-cohort phase II CheckMate 205 trial, trial patients received single-agent nivolumab. An independent review committee assessed best overall response by applying the 2007 International Working Group response criteria. Trial PBMCs were collected just before the start of nivolumab (C1D1) and during therapy at cycle 2 day 1 and cycle 4 day 1. After peripheral blood was drawn into 8 mL Vacutainer Cell Preparation Tubes, PBMCs were isolated by centrifugation and then cryopreserved. Purified CD4+ and CD8+ fractions were prepared only for cases where an additional PBMC sample was available. Magnetically labelled cells were removed on LS columns in a quadroMACS separator, and the flow-through was collected as the purified fraction.

General study outcomes and caveats: By C4D1, a significant rise was seen in CD4+ TCR diversity but not in CD8+ TCR diversity (p=0.0027 vs p=0.16), and the rise was most apparent among complete responders (p=0.02). Lower diversity was seen in patients whose nivolumab began less than 1 year after ASCT, and these patients were left out of later analyses so that immune reconstitution would not confound the results. Baseline TCR diversity was reported as lower in newly diagnosed patients than in healthy donors, and lower still in relapsed/refractory patients. The study was limited to a single clinical trial cohort, and causes of repertoire differences, possibly disease activity or prior therapy, remained undefined. Among trial patients, those achieving complete response had baseline diversity similar to that of newly diagnosed patients, while diversity was significantly lower in partial responders and progressors.

In regard to this clone: Its antigen target is currently unknown. No base quality information exists; no much larger clone differs at one position.

The Qiagen DNeasy kit was used to extract genomic DNA from unsorted PBMCs and from the negatively selected CD4+ and CD8+ fractions. TCR beta CDR3 regions were amplified by immunoSEQ multiplex PCR using primers annealing to V and J segments. A synthetic immune receptor repertoire was used to minimize amplification bias, and any remaining bias was removed computationally after sequencing. Turning to the authors' computational methods: Repertoire diversity was quantified as the Shannon entropy index using custom Python scripts. Unsorted, CD4+ and CD8+ repertoires were examined separately, except in combined analyses, for which CD4+ and CD8+ sequences were merged in silico. A clone was considered expanded if an increase in frequency of at least 2-fold after treatment relative to C1D1 was found, and a pseudocount of 0.5 was applied to clones undetected at baseline. Singleton clones were defined as clones with 0 or 1 copy at C1D1, and non-singleton clones were defined as clones with 2 or more copies. Clones expanded in unsorted samples were annotated as CD4+, CD8+ or unknown by matching protein sequences in sorted samples from the same patient. Diversity changes from C1D1 to C4D1 were tested in paired samples using Wilcoxon tests. TCRdb re-hosts the immuneACCESS table, in-frame sequences only. Its copies lack some clones; in the studies checked, an unresolved V gene accounts for under half of them, and the cause for the rest is not known. The DNA was the basis for D and trimming; V, J and clone size are from that table. This sample gives 25,000 to 30,000 clones in total; more than 60% of them show up just once. Approximately 0.62% of the sample belongs to the ten largest clones.

The material was CD4+ T cells from blood, obtained before the fourth cycle of nivolumab. This clonotype originated in a human donor with classical Hodgkin lymphoma. The rearranged chain carries TRBV6-5 and TRBJ2-1; 7 central nucleotides agree with TRBD2. The base sequence is TGTGCCAGCAGTTTACCGGGACTAATGAATGAGCAGTTCTTC. It translates to CASSLPGLMNEQFF.